This T cell receptor beta chain came from a study of identical twins. Whole-study results and caveats: Fewer insertions were carried by abundant cord blood beta clonotypes, but none was seen in memory repertoires.

This clonotype was counted ten times or more. Its antigen is as yet unknown. The CDR3 sequence is 14 residues long. CDR1 is DFQATT, CDR2 SNEGSKA, per germline (reference sequence). Trimming removed 1 base from V and 3 bases from J, with 10 bases in between. In TCRdb, the 5' RACE reads were re-called with MiXCR into one record per CDR3 protein. Among hundreds of thousands of distinct CDR3 sequences listed, roughly 6% were seen once. This receptor was obtained from a young man in good health. Sequencing used naive T cells sorted from blood. The chain couples TRBV20-1 to TRBJ1-3; no reliable D call. The CDR3 is CSARVPDGGNTIYF. The CDR3 coding sequence is TGCAGTGCTAGAGTCCCGGACGGTGGAAACACCATATATTTT.